These 7 T cell receptor beta chains were sequenced from one sample in a study of blood T cell repertoires in COVID-19. Repertoires were generated with immunoSEQ multiplex PCR, while TCRdb's copy carries only in-frame clones and drops some. Here the sample spans nearly 110,000 clones, about 90% being singletons. The source material was peripheral blood. These receptors all stem from a man aged 35-49 years with active or convalescent COVID-19.

The table lists this clone with a count of one. J is TRBJ2-5 and V is TRBV7-2, with D possibly being TRBD2 (7 bases). Per the germline V gene, CDR1 is SGHTA and CDR2 is FQGNSA. V shed 4 bases and J shed 5 bases, with 17 bases lying between them. CDR3 size: 15 residues. The CDR3 nucleotides are TGTGCCAGCAGCTCGAGGGGGGGACAAACGGAGACCCAGTACTTC. This translates into CASSSRGGQTETQYF.

The V call is TRBV9, the J call TRBJ2-7; D may be TRBD2 (5 bases). V shed 4 bases and J shed 7 bases, with 9 bases lying between them. Per the germline V gene, CDR1 is SGDLS and CDR2 is YYNGEE. The CDR3 sequence is 11 residues long. The CDR3: CASSPGKEQYF. In DNA form, the CDR3 reads TGTGCCAGCAGCCCGGGGAAAGAGCAGTACTTC.

This clone was recorded a few times. The J gene is TRBJ1-5, the V gene TRBV19; D not resolved. Trimming removed 4 bases from V and 3 bases from J, with 13 bases in between. CDR3 length equals 15 residues. Germline V CDR1 and CDR2: LNHDA, SQIVND (reference sequence). The CDR3 region has the DNA TGTGCCAGTAGTAGGCGGAGTGCAGTCAATCAGCCCCAGCATTTT. Residues: CASSRRSAVNQPQHF.

The genes are TRBV27 and TRBJ2-3; TRBD2 agrees at 11 bases. V shed 10 bases, J shed 1 base, and the junction held 16 bases outside the gene matches. Germline V CDR1 and CDR2: MNHEY, SMNVEV (reference sequence). This CDR3 has 18 amino acids. This CDR3 reads CATHPVLAGERGTDTQYF. The CDR3 nucleotides read TGTGCCACCCACCCGGTACTAGCGGGAGAAAGAGGCACAGATACGCAGTATTTT.

The chain links TRBV28 to TRBJ2-7; 11 bases align to TRBD1. The CDR3 covers 15 residues. The V gene's germline CDR1 is MDHEN and CDR2 SYDVKM. With V trimmed by 4 bases and J by 0 bases, 2 bases remained unmatched. The chain's CDR3 is CASSWGQGGSYEQYF. CDR3 nucleotide sequence: TGTGCCAGCAGTTGGGGACAGGGGGGCTCCTACGAGCAGTACTTC.

The V gene is TRBV5-1, the J gene TRBJ2-6; D not resolved. This CDR3 region has 15 residues. V lost 2 bases to trimming and J lost 2 bases, with 8 bases between them. Germline CDR1 and CDR2: SGHRS and YFSETQ. The CDR3 protein is CASSLEAAGANVLTF. CDR3 nucleotides: TGCGCCAGCAGCTTAGAGGCAGCTGGGGCCAACGTCCTGACTTTC.

The chain combines TRBV29-1 with TRBJ1-2, with D unresolved. Germline V gene data show CDR1 as SQVTM and CDR2 as ANQGSEA. The V end was cut by 7 bases, the J end by 0 bases, with 9 bases between. This CDR3 contains 12 residues. CDR3 residues: CSASLANYGYTF. As DNA, the CDR3 is TGCAGCGCCTCACTAGCTAACTATGGCTACACCTTC. Using reference TRBV29-1 and TRBJ1-2 for the parts outside the CDR3, the full variable domain is SAVISQKPSRDICQRGTSLTIQCQVDSQVTMMFWYRQQPGQSLTLIATANQGSEATYESGFVIDKFPISRPNLTFSTLTVSNMSPEDSSIYLCSASLANYGYTFGSGTRLTVV.